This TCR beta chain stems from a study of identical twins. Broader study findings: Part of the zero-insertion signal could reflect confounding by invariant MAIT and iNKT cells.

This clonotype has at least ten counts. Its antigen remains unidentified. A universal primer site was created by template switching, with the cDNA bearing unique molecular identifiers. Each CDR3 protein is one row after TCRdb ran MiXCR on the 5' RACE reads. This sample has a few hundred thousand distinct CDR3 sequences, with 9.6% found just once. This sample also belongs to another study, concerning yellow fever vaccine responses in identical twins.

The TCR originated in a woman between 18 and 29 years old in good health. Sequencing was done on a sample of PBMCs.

The CDR3, as DNA: TGCAGCGTTTTTTCACAGGGGAACACCGGGGAGCTGTTTTTT. Translation: CSVFSQGNTGELFF. The chain links TRBV29-1 to TRBJ2-2, with a weak D call TRBD1 (6 bases). Trimming pared 5 bases from V and 1 base from J, leaving 11 bases between. The CDR3 contains 14 residues. Germline values: CDR1 SQVTM, CDR2 ANQGSEA.